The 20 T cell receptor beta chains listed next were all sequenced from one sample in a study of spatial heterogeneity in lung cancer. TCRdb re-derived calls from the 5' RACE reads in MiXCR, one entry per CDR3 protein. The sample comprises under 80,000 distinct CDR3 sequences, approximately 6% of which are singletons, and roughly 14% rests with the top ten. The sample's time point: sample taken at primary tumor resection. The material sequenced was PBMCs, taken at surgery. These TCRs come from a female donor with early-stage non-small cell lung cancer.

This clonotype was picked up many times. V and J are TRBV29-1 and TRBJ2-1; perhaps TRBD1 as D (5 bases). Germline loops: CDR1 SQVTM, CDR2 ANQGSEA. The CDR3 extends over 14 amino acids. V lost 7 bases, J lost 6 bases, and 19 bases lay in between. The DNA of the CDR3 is TGCAGCGCTGAGAAGGGGCCAGGGTTCAATGAGCAGTTCTTC. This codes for CSAEKGPGFNEQFF.

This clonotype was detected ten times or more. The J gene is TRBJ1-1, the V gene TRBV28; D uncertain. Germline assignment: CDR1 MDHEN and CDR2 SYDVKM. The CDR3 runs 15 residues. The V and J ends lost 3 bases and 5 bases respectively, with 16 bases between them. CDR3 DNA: TGTGCCAGCAGTTTCCCGGGGTCCGGAGTAACTGAAGCTTTCTTT. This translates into CASSFPGSGVTEAFF.

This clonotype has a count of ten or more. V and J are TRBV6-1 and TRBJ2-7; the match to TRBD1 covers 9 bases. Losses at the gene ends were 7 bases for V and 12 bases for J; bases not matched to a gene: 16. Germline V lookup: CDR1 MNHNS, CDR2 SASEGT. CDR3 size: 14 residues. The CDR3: CASTQGTGSLNLYV. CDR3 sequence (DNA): TGTGCCAGCACCCAAGGGACAGGGTCCCTTAATCTGTACGTC.

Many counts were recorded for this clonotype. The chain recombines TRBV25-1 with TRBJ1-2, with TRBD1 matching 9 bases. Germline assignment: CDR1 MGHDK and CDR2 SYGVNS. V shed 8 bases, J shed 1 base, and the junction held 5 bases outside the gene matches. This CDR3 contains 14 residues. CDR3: CASSWTGDNYGYTF. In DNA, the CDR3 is TGTGCCAGCTCCTGGACAGGGGATAACTATGGCTACACCTTC.

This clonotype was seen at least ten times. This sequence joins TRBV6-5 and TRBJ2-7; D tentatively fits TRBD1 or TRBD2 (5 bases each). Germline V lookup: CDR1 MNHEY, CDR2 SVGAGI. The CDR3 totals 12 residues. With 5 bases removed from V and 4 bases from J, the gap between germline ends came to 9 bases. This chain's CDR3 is CASSPGGYEQYV. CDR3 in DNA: TGTGCCAGCAGTCCTGGGGGTTACGAGCAGTACGTC.

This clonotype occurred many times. Here the CDR3 reads CASRRDISGNTIYF. CDR3 coding DNA: TGTGCCAGCAGGAGGGACATCTCTGGAAACACCATATATTTT. The genes are TRBV2 and TRBJ1-3, with D perhaps matching TRBD1 (6 bases). This CDR3 contains 14 residues. CDR1 and CDR2 from the germline V gene are SNHLY and FYNNEI. Trimming took off 6 bases at V and 0 bases at J, with 9 bases between the two ends.

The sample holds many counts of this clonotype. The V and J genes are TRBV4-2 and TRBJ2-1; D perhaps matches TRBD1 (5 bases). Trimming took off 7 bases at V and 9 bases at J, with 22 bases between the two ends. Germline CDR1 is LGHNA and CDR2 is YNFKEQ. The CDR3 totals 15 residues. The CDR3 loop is CASKWEGALGVEQFF. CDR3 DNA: TGTGCCAGCAAATGGGAAGGGGCATTAGGGGTTGAGCAGTTCTTC.

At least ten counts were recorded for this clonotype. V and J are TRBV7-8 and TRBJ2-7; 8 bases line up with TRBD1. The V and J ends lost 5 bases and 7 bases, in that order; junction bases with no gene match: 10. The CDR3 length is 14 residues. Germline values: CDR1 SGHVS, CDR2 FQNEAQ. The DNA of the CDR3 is TGTGCCAGCAGCCCCCGGCAGGGGGCGAGGGAGCAGTACGTC. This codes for CASSPRQGAREQYV.

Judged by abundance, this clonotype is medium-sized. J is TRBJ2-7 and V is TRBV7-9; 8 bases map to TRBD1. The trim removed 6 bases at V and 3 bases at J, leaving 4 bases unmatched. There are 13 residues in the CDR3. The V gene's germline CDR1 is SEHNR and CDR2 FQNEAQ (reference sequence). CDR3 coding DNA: TGTGCCAGCAGTTCGACAGGGGTCTACGAGCAGTACTTC. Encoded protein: CASSSTGVYEQYF.

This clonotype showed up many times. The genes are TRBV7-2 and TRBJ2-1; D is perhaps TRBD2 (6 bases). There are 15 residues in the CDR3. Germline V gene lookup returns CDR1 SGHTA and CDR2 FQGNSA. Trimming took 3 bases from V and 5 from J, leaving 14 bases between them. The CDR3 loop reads CASSLDSGTHNEQFF. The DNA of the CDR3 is TGTGCCAGCAGCTTGGATAGCGGAACCCACAATGAGCAGTTCTTC.

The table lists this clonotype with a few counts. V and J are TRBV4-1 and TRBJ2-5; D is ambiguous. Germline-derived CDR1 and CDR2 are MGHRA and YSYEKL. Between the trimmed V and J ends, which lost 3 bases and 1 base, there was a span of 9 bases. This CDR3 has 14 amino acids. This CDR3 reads CASSHGYGQETQYF. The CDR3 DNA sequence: TGCGCCAGCAGCCACGGCTACGGCCAAGAGACCCAGTACTTC.

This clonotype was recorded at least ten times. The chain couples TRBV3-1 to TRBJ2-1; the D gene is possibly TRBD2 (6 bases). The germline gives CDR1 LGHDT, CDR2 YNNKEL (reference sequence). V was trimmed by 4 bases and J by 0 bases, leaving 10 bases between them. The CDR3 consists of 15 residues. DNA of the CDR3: TGTGCCAGCAGCCGCGAGCGGGTCTCCTACAATGAGCAGTTCTTC. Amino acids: CASSRERVSYNEQFF.

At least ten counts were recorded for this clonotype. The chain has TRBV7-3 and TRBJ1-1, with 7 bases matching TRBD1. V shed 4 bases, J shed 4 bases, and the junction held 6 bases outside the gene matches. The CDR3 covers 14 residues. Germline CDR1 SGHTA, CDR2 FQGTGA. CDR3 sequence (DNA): TGTGCCAGCAGCTCACAGGGGCCGGGCACTGAAGCTTTCTTT. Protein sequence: CASSSQGPGTEAFF.

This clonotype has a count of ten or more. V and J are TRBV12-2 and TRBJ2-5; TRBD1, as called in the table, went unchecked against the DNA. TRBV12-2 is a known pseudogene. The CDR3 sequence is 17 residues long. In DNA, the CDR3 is TGTGCAAGTCGCCTCTCCCGGGACACAAGCCCTGTGGAGACCCAGTACTTC. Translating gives CASRLSRDTSPVETQYF.

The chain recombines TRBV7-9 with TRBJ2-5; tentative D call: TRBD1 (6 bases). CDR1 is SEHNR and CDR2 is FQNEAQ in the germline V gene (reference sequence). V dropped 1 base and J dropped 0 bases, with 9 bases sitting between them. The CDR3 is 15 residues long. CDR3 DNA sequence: TGTGCCAGCAGCTTAGATCAGGGGTACCAAGAGACCCAGTACTTC. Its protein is CASSLDQGYQETQYF.

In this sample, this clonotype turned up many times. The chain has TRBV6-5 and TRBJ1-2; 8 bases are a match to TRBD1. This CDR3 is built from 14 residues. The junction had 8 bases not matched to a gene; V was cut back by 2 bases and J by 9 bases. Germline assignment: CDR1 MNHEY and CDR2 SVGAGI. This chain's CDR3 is CASSYLDRDFRYTF. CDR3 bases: TGTGCCAGCAGTTACCTGGACAGGGACTTTCGCTACACCTTC.

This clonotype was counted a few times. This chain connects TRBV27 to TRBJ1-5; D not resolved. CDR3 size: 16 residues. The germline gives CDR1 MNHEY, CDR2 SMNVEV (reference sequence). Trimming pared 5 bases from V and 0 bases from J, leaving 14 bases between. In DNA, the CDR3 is TGTGCCAGCAGTCCCTCGGAGGGTTATAGCAATCAGCCCCAGCATTTT. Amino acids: CASSPSEGYSNQPQHF.

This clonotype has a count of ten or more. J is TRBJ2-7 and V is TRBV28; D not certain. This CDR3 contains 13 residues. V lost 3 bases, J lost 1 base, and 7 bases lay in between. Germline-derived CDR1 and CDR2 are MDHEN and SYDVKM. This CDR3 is CASSFGFSYEQYF. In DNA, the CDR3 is TGTGCCAGCAGTTTCGGATTTTCCTACGAGCAGTACTTC. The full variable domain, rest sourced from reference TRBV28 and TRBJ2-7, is DVKVTQSSRYLVKRTGEKVFLECVQDMDHENMFWYRQDPGLGLRLIYFSYDVKMKEKGDIPEGYSVSREKKERFSLILESASTNQTSMYLCASSFGFSYEQYFGPGTRLTVT.

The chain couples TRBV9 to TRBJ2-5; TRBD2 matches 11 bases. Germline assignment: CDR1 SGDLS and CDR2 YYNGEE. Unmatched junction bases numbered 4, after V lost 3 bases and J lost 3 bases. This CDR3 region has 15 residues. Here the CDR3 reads CASSASGLAEETQYF. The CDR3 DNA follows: TGTGCCAGCAGCGCCTCGGGACTAGCGGAAGAGACCCAGTACTTC.

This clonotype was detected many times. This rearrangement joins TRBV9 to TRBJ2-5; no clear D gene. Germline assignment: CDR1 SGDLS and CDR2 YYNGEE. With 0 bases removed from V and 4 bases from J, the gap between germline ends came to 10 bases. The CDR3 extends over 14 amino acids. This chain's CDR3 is CASSVGVYRETQYF. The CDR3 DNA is TGTGCCAGCAGCGTAGGGGTTTATAGAGAGACCCAGTACTTC.